These 24 T cell receptor beta chains came from one sample sequenced in a study of blood T cell repertoires in COVID-19. The data were produced by immunoSEQ multiplex PCR, yet TCRdb's version contains in-frame clones alone and is incomplete. The sample consists of about 150,000 clones, less than 95% of them appearing once. The sample comprised peripheral blood. The receptors were gathered from a man aged 45-60 years with acute or convalescent COVID-19.

DNA of the CDR3: TGTGCCAGCAGCCAAAACGGGGTAGCGGTAAACACAGATACGCAGTATTTT. Protein: CASSQNGVAVNTDTQYF. V and J are TRBV7-3 and TRBJ2-3; the D gene is possibly TRBD2 (6 bases). V lost 5 bases and J 2 bases, leaving 20 bases between the germline ends. CDR3 length: 17 residues. CDR1 and CDR2 from the germline V gene are SGHTA and FQGTGA.

This chain links TRBV27 with TRBJ2-7; the D gene is possibly TRBD1 (5 bases). This CDR3 is built from 14 residues. Between the trimmed V and J ends, which lost 0 bases and 1 base, there was a span of 7 bases. The germline V gene has CDR1 MNHEY and CDR2 SMNVEV (reference sequence). The CDR3 DNA reads as TGTGCCAGCAGTTTATCGAGACAGTCCTACGAGCAGTACTTC. It translates to CASSLSRQSYEQYF.

This clone was found a few times. The rearrangement links TRBV5-4 to TRBJ2-5; D possibly corresponds to TRBD2 (6 bases). Trimming took off 2 bases at V and 4 bases at J, with 18 bases between the two ends. The CDR3 is made up of 16 amino acids. The germline gives CDR1 SGHNT, CDR2 YYREEE (reference sequence). The CDR3 spells CASSFPGLSGGETQYF. CDR3 in DNA: TGTGCCAGCAGCTTTCCGGGACTCTCAGGAGGAGAGACCCAGTACTTC.

The chain is built from TRBV6-2 or TRBV6-3 and TRBJ1-1, with D possibly matching TRBD1 (5 bases). The CDR3 has 14 amino acids. Germline V lookup: CDR1 MNHEY, CDR2 SVGEGT. V was shortened by 6 bases and J by 1 base, with 12 bases between the two germline ends. This CDR3 reads CASRPNTGNTEAFF. The CDR3 nucleotides read TGTGCCAGCAGACCTAACACAGGGAACACTGAAGCTTTCTTT.

The rearrangement joins TRBV9 to TRBJ2-1; no definite D call. In germline, CDR1 is SGDLS, CDR2 YYNGEE. V gave up 0 bases and J gave up 3 bases, with 10 bases separating them. There are 15 residues in the CDR3. Written as DNA, the CDR3 is TGTGCCAGCAGCGTAGGATCAATCTACTACAATGAGCAGTTCTTC. It translates to CASSVGSIYYNEQFF.

The chain carries TRBV5-4 and TRBJ2-2, with D possibly being TRBD2 (5 bases). Germline V lookup: CDR1 SGHNT, CDR2 YYREEE (reference sequence). The CDR3 runs 16 residues. Trimming removed 0 bases from V and 0 bases from J, with 9 bases in between. The CDR3 reads CASSLAAGSNTGELFF. CDR3 bases: TGTGCCAGCAGCTTGGCTGCGGGTTCGAACACCGGGGAGCTGTTTTTT.

This sequence joins TRBV27 and TRBJ2-1; 8 nucleotides agree with TRBD2. Per the germline V gene, CDR1 is MNHEY and CDR2 is SMNVEV (reference sequence). The CDR3 sequence is 14 residues long. Unmatched junction bases numbered 7, after V lost 5 bases and J lost 7 bases. The DNA of the CDR3 is TGTGCCAGCAGTACCGGGGGGGCTAGTAATGAGCAGTTCTTC. Protein sequence: CASSTGGASNEQFF.

The chain joins TRBV15 to TRBJ2-7; 9 nucleotides match TRBD2. Germline assignment: CDR1 LNHNV and CDR2 YYDKDF (reference sequence). CDR3 length: 16 amino acids. The V gene end was trimmed by 0 bases and the J gene end by 7 bases; junction bases not matched to a gene: 10. The CDR3 DNA sequence: TGTGCCACCAGCAGAGAGGCGGGAGGGGCCTTAAAAGAGCAGTACTTC. Translated, it gives CATSREAGGALKEQYF. Drawing the rest from reference TRBV15 and TRBJ2-7, the complete variable domain is DAMVIQNPRYQVTQFGKPVTLSCSQTLNHNVMYWYQQKSSQAPKLLFHYYDKDFNNEADTPDNFQSRRPNTSFCFLDIRSPGLGDTAMYLCATSREAGGALKEQYFGPGTRLTVT.

V and J are TRBV24-1 and TRBJ2-7, with TRBD1 identical over 9 bases. The germline V gene has CDR1 KGHDR and CDR2 SFDVKD. CDR3 length: 13 residues. Trimming took 9 bases from V and 5 from J; bases not matched to a gene: 7. This CDR3 is CATGGTGSHEQYF. DNA for the CDR3: TGTGCCACCGGAGGGACAGGGTCGCACGAGCAGTACTTC.

The CDR3 DNA reads as TGTGCCAGCAGCCTGAGGACAGGGGGCACAGATACGCAGTATTTT. This codes for CASSLRTGGTDTQYF. The chain recombines TRBV5-4 with TRBJ2-3; 9 positions agree with TRBD1. This CDR3 region has 15 residues. Germline-derived CDR1 and CDR2 are SGHNT and YYREEE (reference sequence). Germline trimming cut 4 bases from V and 1 base from J; bases unmatched to any gene: 4.

The chain is built from TRBV7-6 and TRBJ2-1; TRBD1 agrees at 7 bases. The CDR3 is made up of 15 amino acids. Per germline, CDR1 SGHVS and CDR2 FNYEAQ. Germline trimming cut 2 bases from V and 4 bases from J; bases unmatched to any gene: 5. CDR3 bases: TGTGCCAGCAGCTTATTAGGGACAGTATACAATGAGCAGTTCTTC. Its protein is CASSLLGTVYNEQFF.

The chain has TRBV6-5 and TRBJ2-1, with D unresolved. Trimming took off 2 bases at V and 10 bases at J, with 9 bases between the two ends. The germline CDR1 and CDR2 sequences are MNHEY and SVGAGI. This CDR3 spans 12 amino acids. The CDR3 DNA follows: TGTGCCAGCAGTTACAGATCCGGGGAGCAGTTCTTC. Its protein product is CASSYRSGEQFF.

The rearrangement uses TRBV6-6 and TRBJ2-3, with D possibly matching TRBD1 (7 bases). Deletions cut 5 bases from V and 5 bases from J, with 17 bases between. Germline-derived CDR1 and CDR2 are MNHNY and SVGAGI (reference sequence). There are 15 residues in the CDR3. CDR3 DNA sequence: TGTGCCAGCAGTCAAACAACAGGGGAGGTAGATACGCAGTATTTT. It specifies CASSQTTGEVDTQYF.

The chain carries TRBV14 and TRBJ2-1; D may be TRBD2 (5 bases). This CDR3 is 16 amino acids long. The germline V gene encodes CDR1 SGHDN and CDR2 FVKESK. V was cut by 5 bases and J by 0 bases, with 14 bases left in between. CDR3 bases: TGTGCCAGCAGCGAAATTAGCGCACCCTCCTACAATGAGCAGTTCTTC. Translating gives CASSEISAPSYNEQFF.

J is TRBJ2-2 and V is TRBV19; possibly TRBD2 for D (5 bases). Germline V gene sequence: CDR1 LNHDA, CDR2 SQIVND (reference sequence). The V end lost 2 bases, the J end lost 5 bases, and 21 bases lay between the germline ends. CDR3 length: 18 amino acids. The CDR3 reads CASSIPPRSRGWTGELFF. In DNA form, the CDR3 reads TGTGCCAGTAGTATACCCCCCCGCAGTCGAGGGTGGACCGGGGAGCTGTTTTTT.

The CDR3 loop is CASSQGTGVGNQPQHF. For the CDR3, the DNA is TGTGCCAGCAGCCAAGGGACAGGGGTTGGAAATCAGCCCCAGCATTTT. The chain is built from TRBV4-2 and TRBJ1-5, with 9 positions matching TRBD1. CDR3 length: 16 amino acids. V gave up 1 base and J gave up 4 bases; unmatched junction bases: 5. From germline, CDR1 is LGHNA and CDR2 YNFKEQ.

This rearrangement joins TRBV6-2 or TRBV6-3 to TRBJ1-5; a weak D match, TRBD1 (5 bases). V was shortened by 2 bases and J by 5 bases, with 16 bases between the two germline ends. This CDR3 has 16 residues. The V gene's germline CDR1 is MNHEY and CDR2 SVGEGT. CDR3 DNA sequence: TGTGCCAGCAGTTACCCCCACCCAGGGCCTGATCAGCCCCAGCATTTT. Its translation is CASSYPHPGPDQPQHF.

This clone has a handful of counts. In nucleotides, the CDR3 is TGTGCCAGCAGCAAAGTTGAGGGAAGGCGCCCGAACACTGAAGCTTTCTTT. Encoded protein: CASSKVEGRRPNTEAFF. The rearrangement links TRBV21-1 to TRBJ1-1. TRBV21-1 corresponds to a pseudogene. This CDR3 is 17 amino acids long.

This sequence joins TRBV24-1 and TRBJ2-2; D possibly corresponds to TRBD1 (6 bases). V was pared by 5 bases and J by 3 bases, with 12 bases between. The CDR3 sequence is 15 residues long. The germline CDR1 and CDR2 sequences are KGHDR and SFDVKD. The CDR3 region has the DNA TGTGCCACCAGTGCCACAGGGCGTCACACCGGGGAGCTGTTTTTT. Its translation: CATSATGRHTGELFF.

V usage is TRBV2 and J usage is TRBJ1-5, with TRBD1 matching 8 bases. Germline V gene sequence: CDR1 SNHLY, CDR2 FYNNEI. V lost 2 bases, J lost 9 bases, and 15 bases stayed unmatched. The CDR3 is 17 amino acids. The CDR3: CASSEYGPGGPTVPQHF. Written as DNA, the CDR3 is TGTGCCAGCAGTGAATATGGGCCAGGGGGCCCTACGGTGCCCCAGCATTTT.

The chain recombines TRBV18 with TRBJ1-4; perhaps TRBD1 as D (5 bases). This CDR3 has 13 residues. V lost 2 bases and J lost 5, with 6 bases in between. Germline CDR1 reads KGHSH; CDR2 reads LQKENI. The CDR3 DNA is TGTGCCAGCTCACCAGGGGCGAATGAAAAACTGTTTTTT. Protein: CASSPGANEKLFF.

The chain has TRBV10-3 and TRBJ2-1; TRBD1 might be the D (6 bases). The CDR3 has 17 amino acids. Trimming took 0 bases from V and 2 from J, leaving 14 bases between them. Germline V gives CDR1 ENHRY, CDR2 SYGVKD. The CDR3 nucleotides read TGTGCCATCAGTGAGTCGAATTCAGGGGCTACCTACAATGAGCAGTTCTTC. Protein sequence: CAISESNSGATYNEQFF.

The chain is built from TRBV10-3 and TRBJ2-1, with TRBD2 identical over 7 bases. Germline loops: CDR1 ENHRY, CDR2 SYGVKD. This CDR3 is 14 amino acids long. V lost 8 bases, J lost 7 bases, and 11 bases stayed unmatched. The CDR3 region has the DNA TGTGCCATCTGGAGTGGGAGGGGAGGGAATGAGCAGTTCTTC. Amino acids: CAIWSGRGGNEQFF.

The gene calls are TRBV30 and TRBJ1-1; TRBD1 might be the D (6 bases). CDR1 is GTSNPN, CDR2 SVGIG, per germline (reference sequence). Trimming cost V 4 bases and J 1 base, with 13 bases left between them. This CDR3 spans 14 amino acids. The CDR3 coding sequence is TGTGCCTGGACAGGGGCCTCTTGGAACACTGAAGCTTTCTTT. Residues: CAWTGASWNTEAFF.